Each of the 19 T cell receptor beta chains below was sequenced from the same sample in a study of blood T cell repertoires in COVID-19. The data were produced by immunoSEQ multiplex PCR, yet TCRdb's version contains in-frame clones alone and is incomplete. Of 100,000 to 150,000 clones listed, around 89% are singletons. The sample comprised peripheral blood. The receptors shown here come from a man in his fifties or sixties with COVID-19, enrolled during active disease.

The genes are TRBV6-2 or TRBV6-3 and TRBJ1-5; D call uncertain. The germline CDR1 and CDR2 sequences are MNHEY and SVGEGT. V gave up 5 bases and J gave up 2 bases, with 13 bases separating them. This CDR3 spans 15 amino acids. The CDR3 DNA reads as TGTGCCAGCAGTGCGGGGAGAATACGCAATCAGCCCCAGCATTTT. It specifies CASSAGRIRNQPQHF.

The chain links TRBV7-2 to TRBJ1-5, with 7 bases matching TRBD1. The ends lost 5 bases at V and 7 bases at J; junction bases unmatched: 11. The germline gives CDR1 SGHTA, CDR2 FQGNSA. This CDR3 region has 15 residues. As DNA, the CDR3 is TGTGCCAGCAGCGCCAGACAGGGATCGGGGCAGCCCCAGCATTTT. Protein: CASSARQGSGQPQHF.

The J gene is TRBJ1-5, the V gene TRBV2, with a weak D call TRBD1 (5 bases). Germline V gives CDR1 SNHLY, CDR2 FYNNEI. The CDR3 loop spans 14 amino acids. Trimming stripped 7 bases from V and 0 bases from J, with 10 bases between. CDR3 bases: TGTGCCAGCAACACTCAGGGTAGCAATCAGCCCCAGCATTTT. Its translation: CASNTQGSNQPQHF.

The rearrangement links TRBV5-6 to TRBJ2-5; D uncertain. V was trimmed by 0 bases and J by 3 bases, leaving 6 bases between them. Germline V CDR1 and CDR2: SGHDT, YYEEEE. The length of the CDR3 is 13 residues. The CDR3 sequence is CASSLAAKETQYF. In DNA, the CDR3 is TGTGCCAGCAGCTTGGCCGCTAAAGAGACCCAGTACTTC. Based on the CDR3 plus reference TRBV5-6 and TRBJ2-5, the full variable domain is DAGVTQSPTHLIKTRGQQVTLRCSPKSGHDTVSWYQQALGQGPQFIFQYYEEEERQRGNFPDRFSGHQFPNYSSELNVNALLLGDSALYLCASSLAAKETQYFGPGTRLLVL.

A single count supports this clone. V is TRBV29-1 and J is TRBJ1-2; TRBD1 agrees at 9 bases. This CDR3 has 14 amino acids. Germline V lookup: CDR1 SQVTM, CDR2 ANQGSEA. Germline trimming cut 3 bases from V and 5 bases from J; bases unmatched to any gene: 7. The CDR3: CSVDSGTGRYGYTF. The CDR3 DNA reads TGCAGCGTTGATTCTGGGACAGGGCGATATGGCTACACCTTC.

This chain uses TRBV4-2 with TRBJ2-5; 7 bases match TRBD2. Trimming cost V 4 bases and J 5 bases; bases outside gene matches: 13. This CDR3 contains 16 residues. In germline, CDR1 is LGHNA, CDR2 YNFKEQ. CDR3 sequence (DNA): TGTGCCAGCAGCCCCGAACCGGGACTAAAGGGGGAGACCCAGTACTTC. Translated, it gives CASSPEPGLKGETQYF.

The J gene is TRBJ2-2, the V gene TRBV6-5; no firm D call. The CDR3 is 13 residues long. Germline lookup yields CDR1 MNHEY and CDR2 SVGAGI. Trimming cost V 5 bases and J 5 bases, with 9 bases left between them. CDR3 in amino acids: CASSRLVTGELFF. DNA for the CDR3: TGTGCCAGCAGTAGACTTGTGACCGGGGAGCTGTTTTTT.

The chain has TRBV29-1 and TRBJ2-1; the match to TRBD2 covers 11 bases. Trimming removed 8 bases from V and 9 bases from J; junction bases left unmatched: 9. In germline, CDR1 is SQVTM, CDR2 ANQGSEA. The CDR3 runs 13 residues. The CDR3 nucleotides are TGCAGCACTCTAGCGGGGGGAATCGGTGAGCAGTTCTTC. This gives the protein CSTLAGGIGEQFF.

This chain uses TRBV6-5 with TRBJ1-2, with a tentative D call TRBD1 (6 bases). Trimming cost V 6 bases and J 10 bases, with 18 bases left between them. The CDR3 runs to 13 residues. The germline V gene has CDR1 MNHEY and CDR2 SVGAGI. In DNA form, the CDR3 reads TGTGCCAGCAGCCGAAGGGACACTCCCCACTACACCTTC. Its translation is CASSRRDTPHYTF.

J is TRBJ2-5 and V is TRBV18; D remains unclear. CDR1 KGHSH and CDR2 LQKENI come from the germline V gene. The CDR3 spans 14 residues. V dropped 0 bases and J dropped 2 bases, with 7 bases sitting between them. In nucleotides, the CDR3 is TGTGCCAGCTCACCACCCACCCAGCAAGAGACCCAGTACTTC. Its translation: CASSPPTQQETQYF. Combining the CDR3 with reference TRBV18 and TRBJ2-5 gives the whole variable domain NAGVMQNPRHLVRRRGQEARLRCSPMKGHSHVYWYRQLPEEGLKFMVYLQKENIIDESGMPKERFSAEFPKEGPSILRIQQVVRGDSAAYFCASSPPTQQETQYFGPGTRLLVL.

This chain uses TRBV6-6 with TRBJ1-5, with D unclear. The CDR3 loop spans 14 amino acids. CDR1 is MNHNY and CDR2 is SVGAGI in the germline V gene (reference sequence). V lost 2 bases, J lost 12 bases, and 17 bases lay in between. The CDR3 nucleotides are TGTGCCAGCAGTTACCGGGTGGCGGTGGCGCTCCAGCATTTT. Translation: CASSYRVAVALQHF.

The J gene is TRBJ1-2, the V gene TRBV5-1; D is perhaps TRBD1 (5 bases). The V gene lost 3 bases and the J gene lost 4 bases, with 16 bases spanning the gap. Germline V gene lookup returns CDR1 SGHRS and CDR2 YFSETQ. This CDR3 comprises 15 residues. The CDR3 loop reads CASSSDMVLSYGYTF. CDR3 sequence (DNA): TGCGCCAGCAGCTCGGACATGGTACTGAGCTATGGCTACACCTTC.

The chain carries TRBV28 and TRBJ1-2; 9 bases fit TRBD1. Trimming cost V 8 bases and J 4 bases; bases outside gene matches: 8. The CDR3 runs to 14 residues. Looked up from germline, CDR1 is MDHEN and CDR2 is SYDVKM. The CDR3 spells CASGAGTGLYGYTF. The DNA of the CDR3 is TGTGCCAGCGGGGCCGGGACAGGGCTCTATGGCTACACCTTC.

The chain is built from TRBV30 and TRBJ1-3; D is ambiguous. The V gene lost 4 bases and the J gene lost 3 bases, with 13 bases spanning the gap. CDR3 length equals 14 residues. CDR1 and CDR2 (germline): GTSNPN, SVGIG (reference sequence). The CDR3 here is CAWTRMYFGNTIYF. CDR3 in DNA: TGTGCCTGGACCCGAATGTACTTTGGAAACACCATATATTTT.

The J gene is TRBJ2-3, the V gene TRBV6-2 or TRBV6-3; 12 nucleotides align to TRBD2. The V gene end was trimmed by 4 bases and the J gene end by 2 bases; junction bases not matched to a gene: 1. Germline CDR1 MNHEY, CDR2 SVGEGT. CDR3 length equals 15 residues. CDR3 sequence (DNA): TGTGCCAGCAGTTGGACTAGCGGGGTCACAGATACGCAGTATTTT. Translating gives CASSWTSGVTDTQYF.

V and J are TRBV6-6 and TRBJ2-7; a weak D match, TRBD1 (6 bases). Germline V gene sequence: CDR1 MNHNY, CDR2 SVGAGI (reference sequence). The CDR3 runs 14 residues. Trimming shortened V by 6 bases and J by 2 bases, and 14 bases separated the two germline ends. CDR3: CASSHYRDTYEQYF. For the CDR3, the DNA is TGTGCCAGCAGCCACTACAGGGACACCTACGAGCAGTACTTC.

The chain is built from TRBV7-9 and TRBJ1-4; 8 bases map to TRBD1. The germline gives CDR1 SEHNR, CDR2 FQNEAQ (reference sequence). V trimming: 2 bases; J trimming: 8 bases; junction bases outside the gene matches: 13. The CDR3 extends over 17 amino acids. The CDR3 DNA reads as TGTGCCAGCAGCTTAAAGACAGGGGTCCGAGTCGGGGAAAAACTGTTTTTT. Translating it yields CASSLKTGVRVGEKLFF.

The gene calls are TRBV5-1 and TRBJ1-2; 7 bases are a match to TRBD1. The length of the CDR3 is 14 residues. V lost 0 bases, J lost 2 bases, and 1 base stayed unmatched. The germline V gene has CDR1 SGHRS and CDR2 YFSETQ. The chain's CDR3 is CASSLATGNYGYTF. The CDR3 DNA sequence: TGCGCCAGCAGCTTGGCGACAGGGAACTATGGCTACACCTTC.

The chain recombines TRBV30 with TRBJ1-4; tentative D call: TRBD1 (5 bases). This CDR3 contains 13 residues. V dropped 1 base and J dropped 8 bases, with 11 bases sitting between them. Germline CDR1 and CDR2: GTSNPN and SVGIG (reference sequence). In DNA form, the CDR3 reads TGTGCCTGGAGTGAACAGTCAGGGGAAAAACTGTTTTTT. Its protein is CAWSEQSGEKLFF.